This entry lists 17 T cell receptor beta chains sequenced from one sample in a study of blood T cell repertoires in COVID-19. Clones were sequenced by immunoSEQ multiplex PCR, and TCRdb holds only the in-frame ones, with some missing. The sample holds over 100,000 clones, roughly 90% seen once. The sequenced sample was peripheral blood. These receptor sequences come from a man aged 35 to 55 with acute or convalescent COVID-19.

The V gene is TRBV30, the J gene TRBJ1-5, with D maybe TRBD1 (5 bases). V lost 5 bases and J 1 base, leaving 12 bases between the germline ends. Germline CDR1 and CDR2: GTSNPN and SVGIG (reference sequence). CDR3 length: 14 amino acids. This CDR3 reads CAWDSSMSNQPQHF. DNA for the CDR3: TGTGCCTGGGACAGCTCTATGAGCAATCAGCCCCAGCATTTT.

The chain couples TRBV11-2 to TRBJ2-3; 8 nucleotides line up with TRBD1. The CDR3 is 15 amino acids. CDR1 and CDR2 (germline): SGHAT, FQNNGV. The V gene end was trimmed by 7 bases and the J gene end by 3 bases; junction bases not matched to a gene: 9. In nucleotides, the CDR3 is TGTGCCAGCACCCCGGACAGGGTAGGGACAGATACGCAGTATTTT. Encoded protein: CASTPDRVGTDTQYF.

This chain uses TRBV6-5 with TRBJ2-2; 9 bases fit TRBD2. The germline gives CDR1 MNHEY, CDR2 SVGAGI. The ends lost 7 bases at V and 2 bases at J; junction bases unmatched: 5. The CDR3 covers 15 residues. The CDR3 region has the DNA TGTGCCAGCAACCCTAGCGGGGTCAACACCGGGGAGCTGTTTTTT. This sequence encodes CASNPSGVNTGELFF.

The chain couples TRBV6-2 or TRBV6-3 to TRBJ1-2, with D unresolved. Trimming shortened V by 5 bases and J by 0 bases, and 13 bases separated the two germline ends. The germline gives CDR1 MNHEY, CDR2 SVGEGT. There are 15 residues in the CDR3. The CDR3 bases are TGTGCCAGCAGTACTCCTTCGGGTACTAACTATGGCTACACCTTC. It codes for CASSTPSGTNYGYTF.

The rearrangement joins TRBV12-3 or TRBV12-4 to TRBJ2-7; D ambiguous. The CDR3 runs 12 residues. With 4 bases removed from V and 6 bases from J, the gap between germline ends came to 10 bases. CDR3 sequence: CASSSRYLEQYF. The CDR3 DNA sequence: TGTGCCAGCAGTTCTCGGTACCTCGAGCAGTACTTC.

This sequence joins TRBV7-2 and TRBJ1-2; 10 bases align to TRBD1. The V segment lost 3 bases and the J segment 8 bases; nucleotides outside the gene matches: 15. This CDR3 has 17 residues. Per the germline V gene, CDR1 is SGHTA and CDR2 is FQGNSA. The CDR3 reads CASSFSGTGVVYSGYTF. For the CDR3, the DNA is TGTGCCAGCAGCTTTTCCGGGACAGGGGTCGTCTATTCGGGCTACACCTTC.

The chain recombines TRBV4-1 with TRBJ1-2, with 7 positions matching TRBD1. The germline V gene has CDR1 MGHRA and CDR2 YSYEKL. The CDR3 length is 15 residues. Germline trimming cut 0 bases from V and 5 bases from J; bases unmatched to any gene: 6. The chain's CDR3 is CASSQDETGLYGYTF. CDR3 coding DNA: TGCGCCAGCAGCCAAGACGAGACAGGGCTGTATGGCTACACCTTC.

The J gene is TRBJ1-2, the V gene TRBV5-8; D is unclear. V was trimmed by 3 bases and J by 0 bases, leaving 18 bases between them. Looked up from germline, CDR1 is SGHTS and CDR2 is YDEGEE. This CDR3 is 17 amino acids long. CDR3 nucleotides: TGTGCCAGCAGCTCCTTCAATGGGCTGCCCGCTAACTATGGCTACACCTTC. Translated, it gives CASSSFNGLPANYGYTF.

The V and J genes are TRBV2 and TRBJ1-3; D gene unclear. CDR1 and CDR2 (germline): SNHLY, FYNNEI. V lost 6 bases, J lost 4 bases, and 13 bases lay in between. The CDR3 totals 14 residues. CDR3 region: CASSPYWEGNTIYF. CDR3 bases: TGTGCCAGCAGCCCCTATTGGGAGGGAAACACCATATATTTT. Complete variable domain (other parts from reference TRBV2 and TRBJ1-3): EPEVTQTPSHQVTQMGQEVILRCVPISNHLYFYWYRQILGQKVEFLVSFYNNEISEKSEIFDDQFSVERPDGSNFTLKIRSTKLEDSAMYFCASSPYWEGNTIYFGEGSWLTVV.

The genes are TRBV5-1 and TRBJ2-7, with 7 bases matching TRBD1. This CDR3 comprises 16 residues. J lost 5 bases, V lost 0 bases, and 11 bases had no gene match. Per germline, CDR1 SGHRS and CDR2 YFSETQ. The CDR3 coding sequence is TGCGCCAGCAGCTTGGACCCGGGATCGGGGACAGACGAGCAGTACTTC. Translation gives CASSLDPGSGTDEQYF.

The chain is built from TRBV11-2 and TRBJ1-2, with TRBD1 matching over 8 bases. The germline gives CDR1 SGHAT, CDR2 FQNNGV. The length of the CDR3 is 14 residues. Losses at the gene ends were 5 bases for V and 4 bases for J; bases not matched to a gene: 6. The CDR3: CASSQLGQGYGYTF. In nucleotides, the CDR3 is TGTGCCAGCAGCCAACTAGGACAGGGCTATGGCTACACCTTC.

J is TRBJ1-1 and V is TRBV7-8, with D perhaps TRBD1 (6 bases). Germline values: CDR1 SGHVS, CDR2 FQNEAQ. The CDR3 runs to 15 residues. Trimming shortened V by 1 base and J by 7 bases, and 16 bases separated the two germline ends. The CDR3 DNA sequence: TGTGCCAGCAGCTTAGAGCTCGCCGGACAGCTTGAAGCTTTCTTT. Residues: CASSLELAGQLEAFF.

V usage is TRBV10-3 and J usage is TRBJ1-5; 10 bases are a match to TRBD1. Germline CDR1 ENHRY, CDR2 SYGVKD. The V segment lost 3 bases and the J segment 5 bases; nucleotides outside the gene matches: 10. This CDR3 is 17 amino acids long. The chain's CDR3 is CAISDGTGDRFHQPQHF. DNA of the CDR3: TGTGCCATCAGTGATGGGACAGGGGACCGGTTTCATCAGCCCCAGCATTTT.

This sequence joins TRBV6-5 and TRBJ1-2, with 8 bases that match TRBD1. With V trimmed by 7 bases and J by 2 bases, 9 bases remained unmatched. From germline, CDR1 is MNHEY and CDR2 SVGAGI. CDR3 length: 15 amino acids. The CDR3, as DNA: TGTGCCAGCACCCCCGGGGGACAGGTGAACTATGGCTACACCTTC. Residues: CASTPGGQVNYGYTF.

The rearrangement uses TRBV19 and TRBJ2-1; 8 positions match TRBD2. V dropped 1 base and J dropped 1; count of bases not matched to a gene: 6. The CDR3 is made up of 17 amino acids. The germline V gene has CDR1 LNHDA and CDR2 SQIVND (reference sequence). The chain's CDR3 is CASSIGGVAGSYNEQFF. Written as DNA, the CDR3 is TGTGCCAGTAGTATAGGTGGGGTAGCGGGATCCTACAATGAGCAGTTCTTC.

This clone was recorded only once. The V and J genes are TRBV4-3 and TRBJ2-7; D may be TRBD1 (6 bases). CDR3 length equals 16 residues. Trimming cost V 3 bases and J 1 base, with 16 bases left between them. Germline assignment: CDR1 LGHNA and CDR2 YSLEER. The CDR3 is CASSQGGQRASYEQYF. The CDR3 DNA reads TGCGCCAGCAGCCAGGGCGGACAGCGCGCTTCCTACGAGCAGTACTTC.

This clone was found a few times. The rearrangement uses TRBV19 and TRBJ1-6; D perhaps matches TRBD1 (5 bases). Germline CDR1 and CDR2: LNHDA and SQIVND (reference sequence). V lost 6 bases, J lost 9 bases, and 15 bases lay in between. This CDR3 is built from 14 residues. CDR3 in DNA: TGTGCCAGTAGGAAACAGGATTGGAGTTCACCCCTCCACTTT. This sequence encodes CASRKQDWSSPLHF.